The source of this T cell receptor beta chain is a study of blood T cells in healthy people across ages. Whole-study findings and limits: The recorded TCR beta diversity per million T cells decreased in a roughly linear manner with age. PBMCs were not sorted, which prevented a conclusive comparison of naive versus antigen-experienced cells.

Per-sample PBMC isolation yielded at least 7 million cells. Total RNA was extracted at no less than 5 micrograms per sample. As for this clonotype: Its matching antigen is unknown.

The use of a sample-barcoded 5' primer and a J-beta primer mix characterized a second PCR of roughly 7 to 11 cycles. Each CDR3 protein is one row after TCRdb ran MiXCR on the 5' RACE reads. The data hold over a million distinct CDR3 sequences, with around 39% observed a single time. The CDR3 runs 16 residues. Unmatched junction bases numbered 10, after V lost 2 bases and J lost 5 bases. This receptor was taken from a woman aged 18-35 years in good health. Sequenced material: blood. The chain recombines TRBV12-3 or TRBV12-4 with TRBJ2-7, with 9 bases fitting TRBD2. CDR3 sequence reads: CASSLSLAGFRHEQYF. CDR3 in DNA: TGTGCCAGCAGTTTATCCCTAGCGGGATTTCGCCACGAGCAGTACTTC.